This T cell receptor beta chain was captured in a study of cytomegalovirus exposure and HLA in healthy donors. Findings and limits, study-wide: Across donors, most TCRs were seen rarely, yet some public ones were widespread. When analyzed later, a missense DCLRE1C variant was found to be linked to TCR beta V- and J-gene trimming. Altogether, 160 or so TCR beta chains were recorded as cytomegalovirus-associated. An analysis was carried out at a later point. It showed that HLA-associated TCR beta chains were more clonally expanded than equally common non-associated chains.

In regard to this clone: What it binds is unknown.

13 Jbeta primers and 60 Vbeta primers were used for the PCR. Data came from immunoSEQ multiplex PCR; TCRdb stores just in-frame clones and leaves some out. The table has just under 95,000 clones, around 85% seen once. Per germline, CDR1 MDHEN and CDR2 SYDVKM. This CDR3 spans 14 amino acids. Trimming removed 3 bases at V and 7 bases at J, with 13 bases between. The receptor was isolated from a girl between 2 and 10 years old in good health and CMV-seropositive. The V and J genes are TRBV28 and TRBJ2-1; D is perhaps TRBD2 (6 bases). Sequenced sample: PBMCs. The CDR3 reads CASSFVGGRNEQFF. DNA of the CDR3: TGTGCCAGCAGTTTTGTGGGGGGAAGGAATGAGCAGTTCTTC.